Here is one T cell receptor (beta chain) with its context. Its antigen is not identified. Every donor was a healthy person donating bone marrow. The CDR3 totals 14 residues. The germline CDR1 and CDR2 sequences are SGHDT and YYEEEE. Losses at the gene ends were 5 bases for V and 8 bases for J; bases not matched to a gene: 9. PCR amplification relied on 60 Vbeta primers (plus 13 Jbeta primers). Sequencing was performed with immunoSEQ multiplex PCR; in TCRdb, only in-frame clones are kept and a portion is missing. The sample records some 190,000 clones, about 81% being singletons. The sample originates from a study of cytomegalovirus exposure and HLA in healthy donors. On the study more broadly: Membership in the Caucasian-associated ancestry cluster was found for 75% to 90% of almost 400 genotyped donors.

Findings and caveats of the study: The authors listed 150 to 200 TCR beta chains as cytomegalovirus-associated. Later analysis identified about 18,000 TCR beta sequences associated with HLA alleles, using a false discovery rate threshold of 0.05.

The receptor was derived from a man younger than 45 in good health and CMV-seropositive. The sequenced material came from PBMCs. The chain joins TRBV5-6 to TRBJ2-1, with 8 bases fitting TRBD2. The DNA of the CDR3 is TGTGCCAGCAGACCGGGACTAGGAGACTATGAGCAGTTCTTC. Its translation: CASRPGLGDYEQFF.